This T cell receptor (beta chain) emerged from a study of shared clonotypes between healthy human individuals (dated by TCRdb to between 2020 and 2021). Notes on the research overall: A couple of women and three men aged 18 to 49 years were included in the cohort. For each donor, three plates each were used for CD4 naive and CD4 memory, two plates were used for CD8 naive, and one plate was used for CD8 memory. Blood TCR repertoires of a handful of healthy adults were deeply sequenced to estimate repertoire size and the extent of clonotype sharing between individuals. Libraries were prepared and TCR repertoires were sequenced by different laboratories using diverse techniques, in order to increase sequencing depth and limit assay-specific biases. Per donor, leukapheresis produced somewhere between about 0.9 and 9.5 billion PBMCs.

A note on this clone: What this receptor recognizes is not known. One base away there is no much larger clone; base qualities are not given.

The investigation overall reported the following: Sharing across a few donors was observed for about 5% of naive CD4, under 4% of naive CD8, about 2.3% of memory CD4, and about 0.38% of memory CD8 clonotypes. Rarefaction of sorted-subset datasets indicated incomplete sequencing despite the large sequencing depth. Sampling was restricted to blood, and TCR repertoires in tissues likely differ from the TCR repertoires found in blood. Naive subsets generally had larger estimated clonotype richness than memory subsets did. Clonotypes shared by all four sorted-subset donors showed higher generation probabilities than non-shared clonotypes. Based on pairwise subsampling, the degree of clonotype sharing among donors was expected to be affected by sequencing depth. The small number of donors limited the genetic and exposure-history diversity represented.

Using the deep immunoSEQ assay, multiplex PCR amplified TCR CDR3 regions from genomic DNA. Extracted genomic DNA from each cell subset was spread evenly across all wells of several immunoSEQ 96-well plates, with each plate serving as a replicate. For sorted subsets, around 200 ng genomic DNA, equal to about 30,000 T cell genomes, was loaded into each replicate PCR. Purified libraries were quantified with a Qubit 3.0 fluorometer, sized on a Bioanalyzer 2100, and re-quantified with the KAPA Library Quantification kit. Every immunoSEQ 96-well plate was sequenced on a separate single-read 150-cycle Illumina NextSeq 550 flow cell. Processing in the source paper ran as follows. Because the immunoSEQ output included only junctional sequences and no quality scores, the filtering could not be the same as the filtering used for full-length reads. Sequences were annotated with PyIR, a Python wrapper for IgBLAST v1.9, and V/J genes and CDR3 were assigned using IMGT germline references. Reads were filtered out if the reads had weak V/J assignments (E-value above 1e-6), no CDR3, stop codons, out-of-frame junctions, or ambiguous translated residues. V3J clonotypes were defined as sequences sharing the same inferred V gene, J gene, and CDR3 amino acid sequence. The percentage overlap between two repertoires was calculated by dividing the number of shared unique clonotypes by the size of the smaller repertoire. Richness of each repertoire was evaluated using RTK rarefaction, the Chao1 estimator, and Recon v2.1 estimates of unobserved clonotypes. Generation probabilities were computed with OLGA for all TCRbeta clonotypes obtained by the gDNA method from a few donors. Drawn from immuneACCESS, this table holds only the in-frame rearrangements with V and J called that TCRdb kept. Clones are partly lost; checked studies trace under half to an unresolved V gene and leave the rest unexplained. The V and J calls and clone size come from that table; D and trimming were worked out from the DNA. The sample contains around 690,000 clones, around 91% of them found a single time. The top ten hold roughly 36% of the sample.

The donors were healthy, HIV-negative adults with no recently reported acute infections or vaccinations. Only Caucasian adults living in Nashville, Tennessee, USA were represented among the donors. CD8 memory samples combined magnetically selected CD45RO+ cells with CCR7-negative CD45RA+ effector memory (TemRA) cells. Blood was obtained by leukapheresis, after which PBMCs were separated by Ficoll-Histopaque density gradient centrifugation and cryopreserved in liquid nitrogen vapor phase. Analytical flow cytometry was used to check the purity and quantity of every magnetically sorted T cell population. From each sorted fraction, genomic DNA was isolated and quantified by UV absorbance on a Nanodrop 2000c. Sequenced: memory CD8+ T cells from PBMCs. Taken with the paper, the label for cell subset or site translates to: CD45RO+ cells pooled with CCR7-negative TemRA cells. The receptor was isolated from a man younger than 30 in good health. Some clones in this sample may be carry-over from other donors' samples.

The CDR3 corresponds to CASSDPGRINEKLFF. The sequence in DNA is TGTGCCAGCAGTGACCCGGGTAGAATTAATGAAAAACTGTTTTTT. The chain uses TRBV25-1 and TRBJ1-4; a confident D gene designation cannot be given. Reading from cysteine to phenylalanine, the CDR3 counts 15 amino acids. Kept here is only the CDR3 DNA, which spans 45 bases and is read in frame from base 1. V loses 3 bases, J loses 4 bases, and the germline ends lie 12 bases apart. The germline V gene supplies CDR1 MGHDK and CDR2 SYGVNS. Outside the CDR3, residues come from the reference TRBV25-1 and TRBJ1-4 proteins, so the full variable domain is: EADIYQTPRYLVIGTGKKITLECSQTMGHDKMYWYQQDPGMELHLIHYSYGVNSTEKGDLSSESTVSRIRTEHFPLTLESARPSHTSQYLCASSDPGRINEKLFFGSGTQLSVL.